The next 16 T cell receptor beta chains were all read from a single sample in a study of PD-1 blockade in classical Hodgkin lymphoma (dated by TCRdb to 2018 to 2020). Reading the label with the study, this specimen's time point is: cycle 2 day 1 (C2D1) of nivolumab. Relapse after autologous stem cell transplantation had occurred in all trial patients, and cohorts A, B and C were distinguished by prior brentuximab vedotin exposure. Libraries were built with the immunoSEQ multiplex PCR assay. TCRdb holds this immuneACCESS table with in-frame rearrangements only. Some clones are missing; in checked studies, unresolved V genes explain under half, and the rest has no known cause. For this sample there are approximately 79,000 clones; 80% to 95% appear just once. Approximately 2.4% of the sample is in the top ten clones. The sequencing here drew on peripheral blood mononuclear cells (PBMCs), taken before the second cycle of nivolumab. These receptors were obtained from a human donor with classical Hodgkin lymphoma.

J is TRBJ2-3 and V is TRBV5-6, with TRBD2 matching over 7 bases. The germline CDR1 and CDR2 sequences are SGHDT and YYEEEE. The trim removed 3 bases at V and 3 bases at J, leaving 10 bases unmatched. The CDR3 is made up of 16 amino acids. This chain's CDR3 is CASSSGLVALTDTQYF. In nucleotides, the CDR3 is TGTGCCAGCAGCTCAGGACTAGTCGCGTTGACAGATACGCAGTATTTT.

The chain couples TRBV19 to TRBJ2-7, with D perhaps TRBD1 or TRBD2 (5 bases each). The CDR3 is made up of 14 amino acids. CDR1 is LNHDA and CDR2 is SQIVND in the germline V gene (reference sequence). V dropped 3 bases and J dropped 2 bases, with 11 bases sitting between them. As DNA, the CDR3 is TGTGCCAGTAGTATCAGGGAGATCCCCTACGAGCAGTACTTC. Encoded protein: CASSIREIPYEQYF.

The rearrangement joins TRBV28 to TRBJ2-7, with D possibly matching TRBD2 (5 bases). Germline values: CDR1 MDHEN, CDR2 SYDVKM. There are 14 residues in the CDR3. V was clipped by 4 bases and J by 1 base, with 11 bases between them. CDR3 coding DNA: TGTGCCAGCAGTTCCCTAGCAGCTTCCTACGAGCAGTACTTC. This encodes CASSSLAASYEQYF.

The chain has TRBV6-6 and TRBJ2-7; TRBD1 aligns across 10 bases. There are 15 residues in the CDR3. Germline V gives CDR1 MNHNY, CDR2 SVGAGI (reference sequence). V lost 0 bases, J lost 4 bases, and 3 bases stayed unmatched. The CDR3 nucleotides read TGTGCCAGCAGTTACTCGGGACAGGGGCGGTACGAGCAGTACTTC. This translates into CASSYSGQGRYEQYF.

The V call is TRBV27, the J call TRBJ2-1; weak D call: TRBD2 (6 bases). The germline CDR1 and CDR2 sequences are MNHEY and SMNVEV (reference sequence). This CDR3 region has 15 residues. Trimming pared 5 bases from V and 3 bases from J, leaving 14 bases between. In DNA form, the CDR3 reads TGTGCCAGCAGTGCGGGGACTCGACGCTACAATGAGCAGTTCTTC. Translated: CASSAGTRRYNEQFF.

This chain connects TRBV10-3 to TRBJ1-2, with 7 bases lining up with TRBD1. CDR3 size: 14 residues. The germline CDR1 and CDR2 sequences are ENHRY and SYGVKD. Germline trimming cut 8 bases from V and 2 bases from J; bases unmatched to any gene: 8. CDR3 loop: CAIRGTGENYGYTF. The DNA of the CDR3 is TGTGCCATCCGAGGAACAGGGGAAAACTATGGCTACACCTTC.

The chain couples TRBV7-6 to TRBJ1-3, with 7 bases identical to TRBD1. The germline gives CDR1 SGHVS, CDR2 FNYEAQ. The junction had 15 bases not matched to a gene; V was cut back by 3 bases and J by 4 bases. The CDR3 length is 18 residues. Written as DNA, the CDR3 is TGTGCCAGCAGCTTGGGCGTCGTGCGACAGGGAAGGGGAAACACCATATATTTT. It codes for CASSLGVVRQGRGNTIYF.

The chain couples TRBV4-1 to TRBJ2-1; D gene unclear. The V and J ends lost 4 bases and 5 bases respectively, with 9 bases between them. Germline V gives CDR1 MGHRA, CDR2 YSYEKL. There are 13 residues in the CDR3. CDR3 sequence: CASSPASHNEQFF. The DNA for the CDR3 is TGCGCCAGCAGCCCAGCCAGCCACAATGAGCAGTTCTTC.

This chain links TRBV30 with TRBJ2-7, with TRBD2 matching 8 bases. The CDR3 covers 13 residues. CDR1 and CDR2 from the germline V gene are GTSNPN and SVGIG (reference sequence). V was pared by 1 base and J by 7 bases, with 6 bases of the junction left unmatched. CDR3 region: CAWSAGGLREQYF. As DNA, the CDR3 is TGTGCCTGGAGTGCGGGAGGGCTTCGGGAGCAGTACTTC.

The V and J genes are TRBV7-3 and TRBJ2-1; D call uncertain. Germline values: CDR1 SGHTA, CDR2 FQGTGA. This CDR3 has 17 amino acids. V gave up 5 bases and J gave up 0 bases, with 17 bases separating them. The CDR3 DNA follows: TGTGCCAGCAGCCCGAGACTCGTCCCAAGCTCCTACAATGAGCAGTTCTTC. This encodes CASSPRLVPSSYNEQFF. The complete variable domain, with remaining parts taken from reference TRBV7-3 and TRBJ2-1, reads GAGVSQTPSNKVTEKGKYVELRCDPISGHTALYWYRQSLGQGPEFLIYFQGTGAADDSGLPNDRFFAVRPEGSVSTLKIQRTERGDSAVYLCASSPRLVPSSYNEQFFGPGTRLTVL.

V is TRBV5-4 and J is TRBJ2-3; possibly TRBD2 for D (5 bases). The CDR3 spans 14 residues. V lost 0 bases and J 5 bases, leaving 10 bases between the germline ends. Looked up from germline, CDR1 is SGHNT and CDR2 is YYREEE (reference sequence). CDR3 nucleotides: TGTGCCAGCAGCTTGGTCGTGGACTTAGATACGCAGTATTTT. Amino acids: CASSLVVDLDTQYF. The variable domain in full, completed from reference TRBV5-4 and TRBJ2-3, reads ETGVTQSPTHLIKTRGQQVTLRCSSQSGHNTVSWYQQALGQGPQFIFQYYREEENGRGNFPPRFSGLQFPNYSSELNVNALELDDSALYLCASSLVVDLDTQYFGPGTRLTVL.

This sequence joins TRBV6-1 and TRBJ2-7, with D hard to call. This CDR3 region has 11 residues. Germline loops: CDR1 MNHNS, CDR2 SASEGT. V shed 8 bases and J shed 7 bases, with 12 bases lying between them. The CDR3 protein is CASGPGKEQYF. CDR3 DNA: TGTGCCAGCGGGCCCGGAAAAGAGCAGTACTTC.

The rearrangement joins TRBV7-8 to TRBJ2-1, with TRBD2 matching 9 bases. The CDR3 consists of 16 residues. Germline loops: CDR1 SGHVS, CDR2 FQNEAQ. J was trimmed by 0 bases and V by 5 bases; bases with no gene match: 5. Here the CDR3 reads CASSGYSGSSYNEQFF. In DNA form, the CDR3 reads TGTGCCAGCAGCGGATATAGCGGGAGCTCCTACAATGAGCAGTTCTTC.

This clone was recorded a few times. The chain couples TRBV7-9 to TRBJ2-4; the D gene is possibly TRBD1 (6 bases). V lost 5 bases and J lost 8, with 22 bases in between. The CDR3 has 16 residues. Germline CDR1 is SEHNR and CDR2 is FQNEAQ (reference sequence). The CDR3 loop is CASSPRESRGGYIQYF. CDR3 nucleotide sequence: TGTGCCAGCAGCCCCCGCGAGAGTCGAGGGGGTTACATTCAGTACTTC.

The J gene is TRBJ2-5, the V gene TRBV10-2, with 8 positions matching TRBD2. In germline, CDR1 is WSHSY, CDR2 SAAADI. J gave up 1 base and V 6 bases, and 7 bases lay outside the gene matches. This CDR3 region has 15 residues. CDR3 region: CASRSGGPTQETQYF. The CDR3 bases are TGCGCCAGCAGAAGCGGGGGACCCACCCAAGAGACCCAGTACTTC.

The V call is TRBV6-6, the J call TRBJ2-7; 9 bases align to TRBD2. The CDR3 runs 15 residues. In germline, CDR1 is MNHNY, CDR2 SVGAGI (reference sequence). Trimming cost V 4 bases and J 2 bases; bases outside gene matches: 6. The CDR3 region has the DNA TGTGCCAGCAGTTCCCGACTAGCGGTAGCCTACGAGCAGTACTTC. It codes for CASSSRLAVAYEQYF.